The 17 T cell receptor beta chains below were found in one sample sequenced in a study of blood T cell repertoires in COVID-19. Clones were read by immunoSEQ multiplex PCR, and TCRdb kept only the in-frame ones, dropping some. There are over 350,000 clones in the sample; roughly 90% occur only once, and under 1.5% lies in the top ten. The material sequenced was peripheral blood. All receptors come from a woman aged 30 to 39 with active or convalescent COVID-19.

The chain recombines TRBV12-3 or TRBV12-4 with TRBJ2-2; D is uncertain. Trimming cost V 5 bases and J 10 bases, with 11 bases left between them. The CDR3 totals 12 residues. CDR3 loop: CASSHDWVELFF. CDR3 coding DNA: TGTGCCAGCAGTCACGACTGGGTGGAGCTGTTTTTT.

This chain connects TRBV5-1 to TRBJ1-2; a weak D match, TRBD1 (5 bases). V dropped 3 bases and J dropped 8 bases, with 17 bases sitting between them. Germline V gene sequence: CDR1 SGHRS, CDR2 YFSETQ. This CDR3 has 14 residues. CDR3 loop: CASSSPNDSSGYTF. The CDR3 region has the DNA TGCGCCAGCAGCTCGCCCAATGACAGCTCAGGCTACACCTTC.

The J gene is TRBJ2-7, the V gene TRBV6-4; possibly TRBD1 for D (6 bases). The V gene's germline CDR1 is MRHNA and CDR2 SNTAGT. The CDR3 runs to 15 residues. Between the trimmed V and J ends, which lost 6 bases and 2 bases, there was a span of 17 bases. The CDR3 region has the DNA TGTGCCAGCAGCGAGAGTGGGGGCAGCGCCTACGAGCAGTACTTC. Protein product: CASSESGGSAYEQYF.

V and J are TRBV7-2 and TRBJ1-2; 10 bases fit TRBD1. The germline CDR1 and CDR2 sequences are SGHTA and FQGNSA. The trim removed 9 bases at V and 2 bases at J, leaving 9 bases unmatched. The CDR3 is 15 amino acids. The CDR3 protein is CARESGDRGNYGYTF. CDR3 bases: TGTGCCAGAGAGAGTGGGGACAGGGGAAACTATGGCTACACCTTC.

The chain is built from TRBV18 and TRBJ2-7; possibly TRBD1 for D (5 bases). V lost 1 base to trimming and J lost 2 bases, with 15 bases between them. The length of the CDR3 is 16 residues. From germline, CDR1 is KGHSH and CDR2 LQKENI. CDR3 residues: CASSPQGPTTTYEQYF. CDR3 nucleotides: TGTGCCAGCTCACCACAGGGGCCAACTACAACCTACGAGCAGTACTTC. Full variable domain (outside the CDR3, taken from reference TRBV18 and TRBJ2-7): NAGVMQNPRHLVRRRGQEARLRCSPMKGHSHVYWYRQLPEEGLKFMVYLQKENIIDESGMPKERFSAEFPKEGPSILRIQQVVRGDSAAYFCASSPQGPTTTYEQYFGPGTRLTVT.

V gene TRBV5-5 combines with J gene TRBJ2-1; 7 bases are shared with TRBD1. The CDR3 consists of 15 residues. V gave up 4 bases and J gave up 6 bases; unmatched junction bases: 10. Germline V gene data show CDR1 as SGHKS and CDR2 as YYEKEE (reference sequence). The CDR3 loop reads CASSSTGTAANEQFF. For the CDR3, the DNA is TGTGCCAGCAGCAGCACCGGGACAGCAGCCAATGAGCAGTTCTTC.

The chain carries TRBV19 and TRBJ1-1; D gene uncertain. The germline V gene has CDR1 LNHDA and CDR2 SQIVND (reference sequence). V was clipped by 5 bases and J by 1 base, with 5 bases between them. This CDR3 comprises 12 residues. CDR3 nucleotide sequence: TGTGCCAGTAGTCAGGAGAACACTGAAGCTTTCTTT. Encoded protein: CASSQENTEAFF.

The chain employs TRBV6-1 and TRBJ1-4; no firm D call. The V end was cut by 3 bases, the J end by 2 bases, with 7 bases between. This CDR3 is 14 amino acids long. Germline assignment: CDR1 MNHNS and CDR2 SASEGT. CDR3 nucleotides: TGTGCCAGCAGTGACAGGCAGACTAATGAAAAACTGTTTTTT. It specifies CASSDRQTNEKLFF.

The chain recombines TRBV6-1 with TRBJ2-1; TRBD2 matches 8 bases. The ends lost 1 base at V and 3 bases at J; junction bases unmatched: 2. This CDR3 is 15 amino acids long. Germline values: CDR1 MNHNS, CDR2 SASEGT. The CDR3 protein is CASSEVAGSYNEQFF. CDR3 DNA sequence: TGTGCCAGCAGTGAAGTAGCGGGGAGCTACAATGAGCAGTTCTTC.

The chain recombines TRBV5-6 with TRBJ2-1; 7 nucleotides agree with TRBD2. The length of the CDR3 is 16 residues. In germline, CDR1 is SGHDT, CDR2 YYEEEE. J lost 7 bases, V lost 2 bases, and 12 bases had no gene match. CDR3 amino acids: CASSFFQSGGRNEQFF. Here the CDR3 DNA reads TGTGCCAGCAGCTTCTTTCAGTCGGGAGGCCGGAATGAGCAGTTCTTC. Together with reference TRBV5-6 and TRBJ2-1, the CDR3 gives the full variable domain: DAGVTQSPTHLIKTRGQQVTLRCSPKSGHDTVSWYQQALGQGPQFIFQYYEEEERQRGNFPDRFSGHQFPNYSSELNVNALLLGDSALYLCASSFFQSGGRNEQFFGPGTRLTVL.

The CDR3 reads CAWSFVGGKDTQYF. The CDR3 region has the DNA TGTGCCTGGAGCTTTGTCGGCGGTAAAGATACGCAGTATTTT. V usage is TRBV30 and J usage is TRBJ2-3; no reliable D call. Trimming removed 3 bases at V and 5 bases at J, with 15 bases between. Per germline, CDR1 GTSNPN and CDR2 SVGIG (reference sequence). This CDR3 has 14 amino acids.

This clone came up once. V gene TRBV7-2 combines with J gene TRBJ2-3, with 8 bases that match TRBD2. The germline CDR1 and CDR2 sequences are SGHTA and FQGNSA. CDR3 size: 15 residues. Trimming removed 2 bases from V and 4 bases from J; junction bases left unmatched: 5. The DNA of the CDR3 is TGTGCCAGCAGCTTATTAGCGGGGCTCCCAGATACGCAGTATTTT. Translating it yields CASSLLAGLPDTQYF. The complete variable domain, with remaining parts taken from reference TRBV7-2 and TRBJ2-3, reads GAGVSQSPSNKVTEKGKDVELRCDPISGHTALYWYRQSLGQGLEFLIYFQGNSAPDKSGLPSDRFSAERTGGSVSTLTIQRTQQEDSAVYLCASSLLAGLPDTQYFGPGTRLTVL.

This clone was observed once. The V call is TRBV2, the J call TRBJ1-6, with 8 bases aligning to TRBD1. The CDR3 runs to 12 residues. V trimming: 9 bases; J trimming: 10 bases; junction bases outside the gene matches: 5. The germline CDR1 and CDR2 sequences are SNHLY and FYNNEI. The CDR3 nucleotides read TGTGCCAGGGGACAGGTTAACTCACCCCTCCACTTT. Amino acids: CARGQVNSPLHF.

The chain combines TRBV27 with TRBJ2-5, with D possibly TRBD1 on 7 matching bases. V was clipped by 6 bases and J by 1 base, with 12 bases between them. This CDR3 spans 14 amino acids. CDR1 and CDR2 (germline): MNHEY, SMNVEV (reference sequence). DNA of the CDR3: TGTGCCAGCAGGGCGGGACAGTTCCAAGAGACCCAGTACTTC. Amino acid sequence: CASRAGQFQETQYF.

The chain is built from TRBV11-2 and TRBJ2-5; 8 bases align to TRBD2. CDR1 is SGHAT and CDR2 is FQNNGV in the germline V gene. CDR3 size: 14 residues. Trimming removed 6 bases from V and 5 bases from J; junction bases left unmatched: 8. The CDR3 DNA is TGTGCCAGCAGAACGGGGGGGCCGGGGGAGACCCAGTACTTC. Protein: CASRTGGPGETQYF.

This CDR3 is CASSYGTSGPTDTQYF. The CDR3 DNA reads as TGTGCCAGCAGCTACGGGACTAGCGGTCCCACAGATACGCAGTATTTT. V is TRBV5-4 and J is TRBJ2-3; 11 bases line up with TRBD2. After removal of 3 bases from V and 2 bases from J, the junction contained 5 bases not matched to a gene. This CDR3 is 16 amino acids long. The germline gives CDR1 SGHNT, CDR2 YYREEE (reference sequence). The full variable domain, in which reference TRBV5-4 and TRBJ2-3 provide the parts outside the CDR3, is ETGVTQSPTHLIKTRGQQVTLRCSSQSGHNTVSWYQQALGQGPQFIFQYYREEENGRGNFPPRFSGLQFPNYSSELNVNALELDDSALYLCASSYGTSGPTDTQYFGPGTRLTVL.

CDR3 amino acids: CASSLRQAYGYTF. The CDR3 DNA reads TGTGCCAGCAGCTTAAGACAGGCCTATGGCTACACCTTC. V is TRBV5-6 and J is TRBJ1-2, with D possibly TRBD1 on 6 matching bases. Germline lookup yields CDR1 SGHDT and CDR2 YYEEEE. The germline V and J ends were trimmed by 2 bases and 4 bases, with 9 bases remaining between them. This CDR3 spans 13 amino acids.